A selection of T cell receptor beta chains follows, all from one sample in a study of blood T cells in healthy people across ages. MiXCR, applied by TCRdb to the 5' RACE reads, yields one record per CDR3 protein. The repertoire includes roughly 730,000 distinct CDR3 sequences, about 56% of them detected once, and around 24% sits in the top ten. The sequencing sample was made of blood. All receptors derive from a man aged 35 to 55 in good health. Each CDR3 is given with its conserved first and last residue.

j_gene | v_gene | CDR3aa
TRBJ2-3 | TRBV6-2/TRBV6-3 | CASSYLGQGGDTQYF
NA | TRBV5-5 | CASSFQGGPLYEQYF
TRBJ2-1 | TRBV5-1 | CASKPGTGNYNEQFF
TRBJ1-5 | TRBV29-1 | CSVVVTGGDQPQHF
TRBJ1-1 | TRBV25-1 | CASRTGLGAEAFF
TRBJ1-5 | TRBV10-3 | CAISEGQTSNQPQHF
TRBJ2-4 | TRBV15 | CATSSLGREQYF
TRBJ2-1 | TRBV13 | CASSRGLAQNEQFF
TRBJ2-7 | TRBV7-2 | CASSFDRHGTYEQYF
TRBJ2-7 | TRBV7-2 | CASSLEGAFYEQYF
TRBJ2-4 | TRBV14 | CASSQTQSILYF
NA | TRBV2 | CASSKDRGAYEQYF
NA | TRBV4-3 | CASSQDTQEGYEQYF
TRBJ1-1 | TRBV20-1 | CSARLNLGNTEAFF
TRBJ2-1 | TRBV5-1 | CASSWEAYNEQFF
TRBJ2-7 | TRBV7-9 | CASSFEYGGSPYEQYF
NA | TRBV6-2/TRBV6-3 | CASSYSAVEQYF
TRBJ2-1 | TRBV3-1 | CASSPRDSWLGAVEQFF
TRBJ2-6 | TRBV10-3 | CAIPGGAVSGANVLTF
TRBJ2-7 | TRBV20-1 | CSARAGSSNEQYF
TRBJ2-1 | TRBV20-1 | CSAPLASADEQFF
TRBJ2-5 | TRBV4-2 | CASSQEGWLRETQYF
TRBJ2-3 | TRBV6-5 | CASSYAQGGTDTQYF
TRBJ2-7 | TRBV7-2 | CASSLAYHEQYF
TRBJ2-3 | TRBV7-2 | CASSLTALTDTQYF
TRBJ1-1 | TRBV10-3 | CAIRPPGTGAEAFF
TRBJ1-5 | TRBV6-6 | CAGKVGGGAGNQPQHF
TRBJ1-2 | TRBV18 | CASSPRRGEIGYGYTF
TRBJ2-7 | TRBV29-1 | CGAVGPYEQYF
TRBJ2-2 | TRBV7-9 | CASARAPTRGGELFF
TRBJ2-7 | TRBV6-1 | CASSEGLAAAYEQYF
TRBJ1-1 | TRBV7-9 | CASSLDTGDPTNTEAFF
TRBJ2-1 | TRBV25-1 | CASSDPRRLAERQQFF
TRBJ2-1 | TRBV6-2/TRBV6-3 | CASSKGQAYNEQFF
TRBJ2-3 | TRBV20-1 | CSAEPGTGRTDTQYF
TRBJ2-5 | TRBV7-6 | CASSLGRGGAEQYF
TRBJ2-5 | TRBV20-1 | CSAPPLAGDRETQYF
TRBJ2-3 | TRBV10-3 | CAISEQGWDSTDTQYF
TRBJ2-5 | TRBV27 | CASKPGQIDETQYF